The 21 T cell receptor beta chains presented below share a single source sample, sequenced in a study of a mutant IDH1 vaccine in newly diagnosed glioma. No cognate antigen is known for these TCRs. The method was immunoSEQ multiplex PCR; TCRdb's version includes in-frame clones alone and lacks a portion of them. The data hold 75,000 to 80,000 clones, with roughly 90% observed a single time. Time point indicated: week 5, during vaccination. Each dose of the vaccine consisted of 300 ug of mutant IDH1 20-mer peptide, with topical imiquimod. The starting material was PBMCs, obtained from a glioma patient whose treatment included an IDH1 peptide vaccine. The receptors derive from a woman between 45 and 65 years old with glioma.

This chain joins TRBV28 and TRBJ1-1; D remains ambiguous. Trimming removed 6 bases from V and 0 bases from J, with 8 bases in between. CDR1 is MDHEN, CDR2 SYDVKM, per germline. This CDR3 region has 13 residues. The CDR3 DNA follows: TGTGCCAGCAGGGGCAGCGTGAACACTGAAGCTTTCTTT. Its translation is CASRGSVNTEAFF.

The rearrangement uses TRBV6-1 and TRBJ1-2; 7 nucleotides line up with TRBD1. Germline values: CDR1 MNHNS, CDR2 SASEGT. The V gene end was trimmed by 7 bases and the J gene end by 4 bases; junction bases not matched to a gene: 6. The CDR3 has 13 amino acids. CDR3: CASISTGTYGYTF. In nucleotides, the CDR3 is TGTGCCAGCATTTCGACAGGGACCTATGGCTACACCTTC.

This clone was picked up a small number of times. The chain has TRBV7-8 and TRBJ1-5; D possibly corresponds to TRBD1 (5 bases). Trimming stripped 4 bases from V and 4 bases from J, with 5 bases between. This CDR3 region has 12 residues. Per germline, CDR1 SGHVS and CDR2 FQNEAQ. For the CDR3, the DNA is TGTGCCAGCAGCTCAGGGAATCAGCCCCAGCATTTT. Amino acids: CASSSGNQPQHF. The whole variable domain, filled in from reference TRBV7-8 and TRBJ1-5, reads GAGVSQSPRYKVAKRGQDVALRCDPISGHVSLFWYQQALGQGPEFLTYFQNEAQLDKSGLPSDRFFAERPEGSVSTLKIQRTQQEDSAVYLCASSSGNQPQHFGDGTRLSIL.

The V and J genes are TRBV2 and TRBJ2-2, with no clear D. V dropped 4 bases and J dropped 7 bases, with 16 bases sitting between them. CDR1 and CDR2 (germline): SNHLY, FYNNEI. CDR3 length: 15 residues. The CDR3 DNA sequence: TGTGCCAGCAGTGTTCTCACCGGAGAAGTCGGGGAGCTGTTTTTT. Residues: CASSVLTGEVGELFF.

The gene calls are TRBV28 and TRBJ1-3; no reliable D call. V shed 8 bases and J shed 0 bases, with 11 bases lying between them. The CDR3 is made up of 14 amino acids. Germline CDR1 is MDHEN and CDR2 is SYDVKM. This chain's CDR3 is CASGSSYSGNTIYF. DNA of the CDR3: TGTGCCAGCGGAAGCAGCTACTCTGGAAACACCATATATTTT.

V gene TRBV19 combines with J gene TRBJ1-1, with D hard to call. The ends were cut back, 5 bases at V and 5 bases at J, with 15 bases in the middle. The CDR3 contains 14 residues. The germline CDR1 and CDR2 sequences are LNHDA and SQIVND (reference sequence). CDR3 coding DNA: TGTGCCAGTAGTCCGAGGGTGGGCTCGACTGAAGCTTTCTTT. Residues: CASSPRVGSTEAFF.

Note on this clone: This sample includes further DNA sequences coding for the same CDR3. The gene calls are TRBV18 and TRBJ2-7, with D hard to call. V dropped 3 bases and J dropped 0 bases, with 9 bases sitting between them. The CDR3 covers 14 residues. The germline V gene encodes CDR1 KGHSH and CDR2 LQKENI. This chain's CDR3 is CASSPSQSSYEQYF. DNA of the CDR3: TGTGCCAGCTCACCGTCACAGAGCTCCTACGAGCAGTACTTC.

In this sample, this clone turned up a few times. The chain links TRBV11-2 to TRBJ2-7; perhaps TRBD1 as D (6 bases). CDR1 is SGHAT, CDR2 FQNNGV, per germline. The CDR3 totals 15 residues. Trimming stripped 3 bases from V and 0 bases from J, with 12 bases between. DNA of the CDR3: TGTGCCAGCAGCTTTTTGTACAGGGCCTCCTACGAGCAGTACTTC. Its translation: CASSFLYRASYEQYF.

The V call is TRBV5-1, the J call TRBJ2-1; a possible D gene is TRBD2 (5 bases). CDR3 size: 14 residues. Trimming removed 4 bases from V and 8 bases from J, with 16 bases in between. The V gene's germline CDR1 is SGHRS and CDR2 YFSETQ. CDR3 in amino acids: CASSEGGKSDEQFF. DNA of the CDR3: TGCGCCAGCAGCGAGGGCGGCAAAAGCGATGAGCAGTTCTTC.

V gene TRBV27 combines with J gene TRBJ2-7; D uncertain. The CDR3 contains 15 residues. The V end was cut by 3 bases, the J end by 3 bases, with 15 bases between. From germline, CDR1 is MNHEY and CDR2 SMNVEV (reference sequence). Written as DNA, the CDR3 is TGTGCCAGCAGTTTCGGGCCTCCGGACGGCTACGAGCAGTACTTC. It codes for CASSFGPPDGYEQYF.

This clone came up once. V is TRBV28 and J is TRBJ2-1; the match to TRBD2 covers 14 bases. This CDR3 is built from 17 residues. Losses at the gene ends were 3 bases for V and 7 bases for J; bases not matched to a gene: 8. The V gene's germline CDR1 is MDHEN and CDR2 SYDVKM. This CDR3 reads CASSFRTSGRPGNEQFF. The CDR3 DNA reads TGTGCCAGCAGTTTCCGGACTAGCGGGAGGCCAGGGAATGAGCAGTTCTTC. Looking up the rest from reference TRBV28 and TRBJ2-1 gives the full variable domain: DVKVTQSSRYLVKRTGEKVFLECVQDMDHENMFWYRQDPGLGLRLIYFSYDVKMKEKGDIPEGYSVSREKKERFSLILESASTNQTSMYLCASSFRTSGRPGNEQFFGPGTRLTVL.

J is TRBJ2-7 and V is TRBV28; 8 bases align to TRBD1. Germline CDR1 MDHEN, CDR2 SYDVKM. This CDR3 has 14 amino acids. With V trimmed by 4 bases and J by 6 bases, 8 bases remained unmatched. This CDR3 reads CASSSGGVGGEQYF. CDR3 DNA: TGTGCCAGCAGTTCAGGGGGCGTAGGGGGCGAGCAGTACTTC.

The chain combines TRBV10-1 with TRBJ2-7; TRBD2 matches 10 bases. This CDR3 has 15 residues. CDR1 WNHNN and CDR2 SYGVQD come from the germline V gene (reference sequence). Germline trimming cut 0 bases from V and 6 bases from J; bases unmatched to any gene: 5. As DNA, the CDR3 is TGCGCCAGCAGTGAGTCGGCTAGCGGGGGTGGCGAGCAGTACTTC. Translating it yields CASSESASGGGEQYF.

The V call is TRBV30, the J call TRBJ1-5; D gene ambiguous. Trimming removed 0 bases at V and 2 bases at J, with 5 bases between. Germline V CDR1 and CDR2: GTSNPN, SVGIG (reference sequence). The CDR3 runs 13 residues. The CDR3 coding sequence is TGTGCCTGGAGTGTAGACGGCAATCAGCCCCAGCATTTT. This codes for CAWSVDGNQPQHF.

The chain joins TRBV5-6 to TRBJ2-7, with TRBD1 as a possible D gene (5 bases). Germline CDR1 is SGHDT and CDR2 is YYEEEE. Trimming removed 4 bases from V and 0 bases from J, with 14 bases in between. This CDR3 has 15 residues. The CDR3 here is CASSPPGLSSYEQYF. CDR3 nucleotides: TGTGCCAGCAGCCCCCCAGGGTTAAGCTCCTACGAGCAGTACTTC.

The chain employs TRBV4-1 and TRBJ1-5; D possibly corresponds to TRBD1 (6 bases). The germline V gene has CDR1 MGHRA and CDR2 YSYEKL. The CDR3 consists of 21 residues. V was pared by 1 base and J by 6 bases, with 31 bases between. The CDR3 region is CASSQGGSNYRVGPAGQPQHF. For the CDR3, the DNA is TGCGCCAGCAGCCAAGGGGGATCTAACTACAGGGTGGGGCCCGCGGGTCAGCCCCAGCATTTT.

V and J are TRBV4-1 and TRBJ2-2; D is unresolved. CDR1 and CDR2 from the germline V gene are MGHRA and YSYEKL. The ends were cut back, 1 base at V and 8 bases at J, with 14 bases in the middle. The CDR3 is 15 residues long. Here the CDR3 reads CASSQGKGRAGELFF. CDR3 nucleotide sequence: TGCGCCAGCAGCCAAGGGAAGGGAAGAGCGGGGGAGCTGTTTTTT.

The chain recombines TRBV19 with TRBJ2-3; 9 positions match TRBD2. From germline, CDR1 is LNHDA and CDR2 SQIVND (reference sequence). V lost 4 bases, J lost 2 bases, and 4 bases stayed unmatched. The CDR3 is 15 residues long. The CDR3 loop is CASSNLAGITDTQYF. CDR3 sequence (DNA): TGTGCCAGTAGTAACCTAGCGGGGATCACAGATACGCAGTATTTT.

This clone was observed a few times. The chain combines TRBV7-3 with TRBJ2-1; 9 bases match TRBD2. V trimming: 3 bases; J trimming: 5 bases; junction bases outside the gene matches: 5. Germline CDR1 and CDR2: SGHTA and FQGTGA. The CDR3 length is 15 residues. CDR3 residues: CASSLQTSGDNEQFF. For the CDR3, the DNA is TGTGCCAGCAGCTTGCAGACTAGCGGAGACAATGAGCAGTTCTTC. The full variable domain, rest sourced from reference TRBV7-3 and TRBJ2-1, is GAGVSQTPSNKVTEKGKYVELRCDPISGHTALYWYRQSLGQGPEFLIYFQGTGAADDSGLPNDRFFAVRPEGSVSTLKIQRTERGDSAVYLCASSLQTSGDNEQFFGPGTRLTVL.

This chain connects TRBV6-1 to TRBJ1-1; D remains ambiguous. V was cut by 2 bases and J by 10 bases, with 11 bases left in between. Germline CDR1 MNHNS, CDR2 SASEGT. The CDR3 sequence is 12 residues long. The CDR3 coding sequence is TGTGCCAGCAGTGAACATGCGACGGGAGCTTTCTTT. Amino acid sequence: CASSEHATGAFF.

The V and J genes are TRBV5-1 and TRBJ1-6; 8 positions match TRBD1. Germline V CDR1 and CDR2: SGHRS, YFSETQ. V lost 4 bases to trimming and J lost 0 bases; unmatched junction nucleotides: 9. This CDR3 is 18 amino acids long. CDR3: CASSPGQGLYSYNSPLHF. CDR3 coding DNA: TGCGCCAGCAGCCCAGGACAGGGTTTGTACTCCTATAATTCACCCCTCCACTTT.